The 27 T cell receptor beta chains presented below share a single source sample, sequenced in a study of blood T cells in healthy people across ages. It was with a sample-barcoded 5' primer and a J-beta primer mix that a second PCR of roughly 7 to 12 cycles was run. TCRdb re-called the 5' RACE reads with MiXCR, one entry per CDR3 protein. The data contain about 580,000 distinct CDR3 sequences, around 48% of them singletons. Material: blood. The receptors here all came from an elderly man in good health.

V and J are TRBV11-2 and TRBJ2-1; 8 bases agree with TRBD1. TRBJ2-7 explains the end of the DNA better; the J call may be wrong. This CDR3 has 14 amino acids. Germline V gene lookup returns CDR1 SGHAT and CDR2 FQNNGV. CDR3 DNA sequence: TGTGCCAGCAGCATAGGACAGGGTGGGCATGAGCAGTACTTC. Protein product: CASSIGQGGHEQYF.

The gene calls are TRBV20-1 and TRBJ2-5, with 7 bases matching TRBD2. CDR3 length: 16 amino acids. V dropped 6 bases and J dropped 3; count of bases not matched to a gene: 16. From germline, CDR1 is DFQATT and CDR2 SNEGSKA (reference sequence). In nucleotides, the CDR3 is TGCAGTGCCACCTCGGGGGGTTTGGTTCCGGAAGAGACCCAGTACTTC. It is translated as CSATSGGLVPEETQYF.

This clonotype turned up a few times. The gene calls are TRBV7-2 and TRBJ2-3, with 8 bases fitting TRBD2. In germline, CDR1 is SGHTA, CDR2 FQGNSA. CDR3 length: 18 amino acids. Trimming cost V 1 base and J 2 bases; bases outside gene matches: 11. The CDR3, as DNA: TGTGCCAGCAGCTTAGAGCCCGGGGGGGTGGGGACCACAGATACGCAGTATTTT. This codes for CASSLEPGGVGTTDTQYF.

V is TRBV15 and J is TRBJ2-5; D might be TRBD2 (6 bases). Trimming shortened V by 2 bases and J by 11 bases, and 30 bases separated the two germline ends. Germline CDR1 is LNHNV and CDR2 is YYDKDF (reference sequence). The CDR3 sequence is 18 residues long. CDR3 residues: CATSRPSGLAPQSSEQYF. In DNA, the CDR3 is TGTGCCACCAGCAGACCATCGGGACTGGCCCCCCAGTCTAGTGAGCAGTACTTC.

This chain connects TRBV7-3 to TRBJ2-2, with D tentatively TRBD1 (6 bases). V dropped 6 bases and J dropped 3 bases, with 14 bases sitting between them. The CDR3 loop spans 15 amino acids. Germline V gene lookup returns CDR1 SGHTA and CDR2 FQGTGA. This CDR3 reads CASSPGTSDTGELFF. CDR3 in DNA: TGTGCCAGCAGTCCCGGGACATCTGACACCGGGGAGCTGTTTTTT.

The J gene is TRBJ2-3, the V gene TRBV9; 9 nucleotides align to TRBD1. The germline gives CDR1 SGDLS, CDR2 YYNGEE. The CDR3 has 16 residues. Losses at the gene ends were 4 bases for V and 7 bases for J; bases not matched to a gene: 13. The CDR3 loop reads CASSTTPGQGGNTQYF. The CDR3 bases are TGTGCCAGCAGCACAACCCCGGGACAGGGAGGGAATACGCAGTATTTT.

There are many counts of this clonotype. The genes are TRBV6-5 and TRBJ1-1; D is ambiguous. Trimming stripped 0 bases from V and 2 bases from J, with 10 bases between. The CDR3 contains 15 residues. Germline CDR1 is MNHEY and CDR2 is SVGAGI. The CDR3 sequence: CASSYSGSLNTEAFF. The CDR3 nucleotides read TGTGCCAGCAGTTACTCCGGGTCGCTCAACACTGAAGCTTTCTTT.

The J gene is TRBJ2-3, the V gene TRBV5-4; 7 bases are shared with TRBD1. The CDR3 loop spans 15 amino acids. V shed 4 bases, J shed 7 bases, and the junction held 12 bases outside the gene matches. Germline-derived CDR1 and CDR2 are SGHNT and YYREEE (reference sequence). In DNA form, the CDR3 reads TGTGCCAGCAGCCTAGGACAGGAGCGCACTAATACGCAGTATTTT. Amino acids: CASSLGQERTNTQYF.

This chain uses TRBV6-2 or TRBV6-3 with TRBJ2-3; unclear D gene. Germline assignment: CDR1 MNHEY and CDR2 SVGEGT. The V end was cut by 4 bases, the J end by 7 bases, with 9 bases between. This CDR3 region has 12 residues. CDR3 coding DNA: TGTGCCAGCAGTTCCCAGACTTATACGCAGTATTTT. Its translation: CASSSQTYTQYF.

This clonotype was detected many times. This chain joins TRBV6-5 and TRBJ2-3; D is uncertain. CDR1 is MNHEY and CDR2 is SVGAGI in the germline V gene. The V end lost 6 bases, the J end lost 2 bases, and 12 bases lay between the germline ends. This CDR3 has 14 residues. The CDR3 DNA is TGTGCCAGCAGCCGCGCCATACCCACAGATACGCAGTATTTT. Its translation is CASSRAIPTDTQYF.

The chain links TRBV27 to TRBJ1-1; D is possibly TRBD1 (5 bases). V lost 6 bases, J lost 0 bases, and 14 bases lay in between. In germline, CDR1 is MNHEY, CDR2 SMNVEV (reference sequence). This CDR3 comprises 15 residues. CDR3: CASRGRMGMNTEAFF. The DNA of the CDR3 is TGTGCCAGCAGGGGACGGATGGGGATGAACACTGAAGCTTTCTTT.

The V gene is TRBV10-3, the J gene TRBJ1-4; D gene ambiguous. V was pared by 0 bases and J by 3 bases, with 8 bases between. Germline V CDR1 and CDR2: ENHRY, SYGVKD. The CDR3 is 15 amino acids. The CDR3 reads CAISESAQPNEKLFF. For the CDR3, the DNA is TGTGCCATCAGTGAGTCTGCGCAGCCTAATGAAAAACTGTTTTTT.

This clonotype appeared a few times. This chain uses TRBV6-2 or TRBV6-3 with TRBJ2-1; 7 bases match TRBD1. The CDR3 covers 14 residues. Unmatched junction bases numbered 6, after V lost 8 bases and J lost 2 bases. Germline V gene data show CDR1 as MNHEY and CDR2 as SVGEGT. The CDR3 nucleotides are TGTGCCAGCGGACGACAGGGCGCCTACAATGAGCAGTTCTTC. Amino acids: CASGRQGAYNEQFF.

This clonotype has more than one count but fewer than ten. The chain couples TRBV7-8 to TRBJ2-3; either TRBD1 or TRBD2 may fit D (5 bases each). The V end lost 5 bases, the J end lost 2 bases, and 23 bases lay between the germline ends. The CDR3 totals 18 residues. Germline CDR1 and CDR2: SGHVS and FQNEAQ. For the CDR3, the DNA is TGTGCCAGCAGCCTGTGGCAGGGACGATCCTTAGTCACAGATACGCAGTATTTT. Translation: CASSLWQGRSLVTDTQYF.

The chain is built from TRBV25-1 and TRBJ2-7; perhaps TRBD2 as D (6 bases). Trimming cost V 3 bases and J 10 bases, with 13 bases left between them. The CDR3 is 12 amino acids. Germline values: CDR1 MGHDK, CDR2 SYGVNS. The chain's CDR3 is CASSELAAAQYF. For the CDR3, the DNA is TGTGCCAGCAGTGAGTTAGCGGCAGCCCAGTACTTC.

Here the CDR3 DNA reads TGTGCCACCAGCAGAGATCGACTTGAGCAGTACTTC. It codes for CATSRDRLEQYF. The rearrangement joins TRBV15 to TRBJ2-7; D gene ambiguous. Germline CDR1 and CDR2: LNHNV and YYDKDF (reference sequence). The CDR3 consists of 12 residues. Between the trimmed V and J ends, which lost 0 bases and 7 bases, there was a span of 7 bases. The variable domain in full, with the rest retrieved from reference TRBV15 and TRBJ2-7, is DAMVIQNPRYQVTQFGKPVTLSCSQTLNHNVMYWYQQKSSQAPKLLFHYYDKDFNNEADTPDNFQSRRPNTSFCFLDIRSPGLGDTAMYLCATSRDRLEQYFGPGTRLTVT.

This clonotype was detected only a few times. The chain has TRBV12-3 or TRBV12-4 and TRBJ2-4, with 8 bases lining up with TRBD1. Germline trimming cut 8 bases from V and 11 bases from J; bases unmatched to any gene: 11. The length of the CDR3 is 13 residues. The DNA of the CDR3 is TGTGCCAGCGCTGCCGGACTGGGACAGGTTCAGTACTTC. It yields the protein CASAAGLGQVQYF.

The chain employs TRBV5-1 and TRBJ2-7; no reliable D call. The CDR3 contains 12 residues. V lost 4 bases, J lost 6 bases, and 11 bases lay in between. In germline, CDR1 is SGHRS, CDR2 YFSETQ. The CDR3 sequence: CASSQEGPEQYF. CDR3 coding DNA: TGCGCCAGCAGCCAGGAAGGGCCCGAGCAGTACTTC.

The rearrangement uses TRBV28 and TRBJ2-7, with 10 nucleotides matching TRBD1. The CDR3 is 11 amino acids. The trim removed 6 bases at V and 13 bases at J, leaving 6 bases unmatched. Germline CDR1 and CDR2: MDHEN and SYDVKM. CDR3 nucleotides: TGTGCCAGCAGCCAGGGGACAGGGGAATACTTC. As protein: CASSQGTGEYF.

The chain carries TRBV30 and TRBJ2-1; D is unclear. CDR1 and CDR2 (germline): GTSNPN, SVGIG (reference sequence). The CDR3 consists of 14 residues. V lost 4 bases and J lost 0, with 10 bases in between. The CDR3 DNA sequence: TGTGCCTGGAAAGGGAAGAGCTCCTACAATGAGCAGTTCTTC. Residues: CAWKGKSSYNEQFF.

The CDR3 spells CASSEGPRAGGAPLHF. CDR3 coding DNA: TGTGCCAGCAGTGAAGGGCCGAGGGCTGGCGGGGCACCCCTCCACTTT. This chain uses TRBV25-1 with TRBJ1-6; unclear D gene. V gave up 2 bases and J gave up 11 bases, with 19 bases separating them. The germline V gene has CDR1 MGHDK and CDR2 SYGVNS. CDR3 length: 16 residues.

V is TRBV3-1 and J is TRBJ2-1; 8 bases line up with TRBD1. J was trimmed by 3 bases and V by 5 bases; bases with no gene match: 6. This CDR3 comprises 15 residues. Germline V gives CDR1 LGHDT, CDR2 YNNKEL (reference sequence). The CDR3 DNA is TGTGCCAGCAGCGACCGGGACAGGTTCTACAATGAGCAGTTCTTC. Protein product: CASSDRDRFYNEQFF.

The CDR3 DNA reads TGCAGTGCTACCACCCCGCTGGGTTCGTACGAGCAGTACTTC. Protein sequence: CSATTPLGSYEQYF. This chain joins TRBV20-1 and TRBJ2-7; no clear D. V lost 4 bases and J 4 bases, leaving 17 bases between the germline ends. This CDR3 has 14 amino acids. CDR1 DFQATT and CDR2 SNEGSKA come from the germline V gene (reference sequence).

This clonotype has only a few counts. The chain employs TRBV7-2 and TRBJ2-7; D is undetermined. The CDR3 contains 13 residues. From germline, CDR1 is SGHTA and CDR2 FQGNSA. Trimming cost V 2 bases and J 3 bases, with 8 bases left between them. CDR3 in amino acids: CASSLRELYEQYF. CDR3 nucleotide sequence: TGTGCCAGCAGCTTAAGGGAACTCTACGAGCAGTACTTC.

With regard to this clonotype: A read error is possible here, since a much larger clone lies one base away. The chain is built from TRBV6-5 and TRBJ2-1, with TRBD1 identical over 8 bases. In germline, CDR1 is MNHEY, CDR2 SVGAGI. J gave up 13 bases and V 10 bases, and 12 bases lay outside the gene matches. The CDR3 covers 12 residues. In DNA form, the CDR3 reads TGTGCCACGACAGGGGAAGAGGGGACCCAGTTCTTC. Amino acids: CATTGEEGTQFF.

The rearrangement joins TRBV24-1 to TRBJ2-7; perhaps TRBD2 as D (5 bases). CDR3 length: 16 residues. The germline V gene encodes CDR1 KGHDR and CDR2 SFDVKD. Trimming removed 3 bases from V and 4 bases from J, with 18 bases in between. CDR3: CATSDPNTGSGYEQYF. The CDR3 DNA sequence: TGTGCCACCAGTGATCCTAACACGGGGAGTGGGTACGAGCAGTACTTC.

The rearrangement links TRBV6-1 to TRBJ2-7, with 8 bases aligning to TRBD1. Losses at the gene ends were 8 bases for V and 2 bases for J; bases not matched to a gene: 5. The germline V gene encodes CDR1 MNHNS and CDR2 SASEGT. The CDR3 covers 13 residues. The CDR3 here is CASVGQGTYEQYF. As DNA, the CDR3 is TGTGCCAGCGTAGGACAGGGAACCTACGAGCAGTACTTC.